Below, 6 T cell receptor beta chains from the same sample are listed, as sequenced in a study of T cells in women clearing cervical HPV infection. Sequenced by immunoSEQ multiplex PCR; TCRdb stores in-frame clones only, minus some. The sample totals approximately 31,000 clones. Sequences were obtained from blood buffy coat. These TCRs come from a woman aged 18 to 69 with a cervical HPV16 infection that either progressed to CIN3+ or cleared (not recorded which).

Regarding this clone: The read terminates 3 residues before the CDR3 end, so the remaining end is supplied by the germline J gene. The genes are TRBV18 and TRBJ2-3; possible D gene TRBD2, 5 bases. Trimming pared 2 bases from V and 2 bases from J, leaving 17 bases between. The CDR3 sequence is 17 residues long. Germline values: CDR1 KGHSH, CDR2 LQKENI. The CDR3 reads CASSPKLVRSLTDTQYF. The CDR3 bases that were read are TGTGCCAGCTCACCAAAACTAGTCCGAAGCCTCACAGATACG. Full variable domain (rest looked up from reference TRBV18 and TRBJ2-3): NAGVMQNPRHLVRRRGQEARLRCSPMKGHSHVYWYRQLPEEGLKFMVYLQKENIIDESGMPKERFSAEFPKEGPSILRIQQVVRGDSAAYFCASSPKLVRSLTDTQYFGPGTRLTVL.

Regarding this clone: The sequence runs out 3 residues before the end of the CDR3; the remainder is reconstructed from the germline J gene. V is TRBV19 and J is TRBJ1-2; D is uncertain. The CDR3 runs to 13 residues. Germline V gives CDR1 LNHDA, CDR2 SQIVND (reference sequence). Partial CDR3 DNA: TGTGCCAGTAGTATAGGCCAGGTCGGCGAC. The encoded protein is CASSIGQVGD. The CDR3 in its entirety is CASSIGQVGDYTF.

A note on this clone: The observed sequence ends 3 residues before the CDR3 terminus, with the missing tail filled in from the germline J gene. V is TRBV11-2 and J is TRBJ1-2; D may be TRBD1 (6 bases). The germline V gene has CDR1 SGHAT and CDR2 FQNNGV. CDR3 length equals 13 residues. The ends were cut back, 5 bases at V and 7 bases at J, with 14 bases in the middle. The CDR3 reads CASSKTGIGGYTF. The DNA read from the CDR3 is TGTGCCAGCAGCAAAACAGGGATCGGTGGC. Full variable domain (rest looked up from reference TRBV11-2 and TRBJ1-2): EAGVAQSPRYKIIEKRQSVAFWCNPISGHATLYWYQQILGQGPKLLIQFQNNGVVDDSQLPKDRFSAERLKGVDSTLKIQPAKLEDSAVYLCASSKTGIGGYTFGSGTRLTVV.

Here the CDR3 reads CASNSGGLGGTDTQYF. The part of the CDR3 DNA that was read is TGCGCCAGCAACAGCGGGGGTTTAGGGGGCACAGATACG. The chain links TRBV5-1 to TRBJ2-3; TRBD2 matches 8 bases. The read ends 3 residues early relative to the CDR3; the germline J gene fills the gap. The V segment lost 6 bases and the J segment 1 base; nucleotides outside the gene matches: 10. The CDR3 sequence is 16 residues long. Germline CDR1 and CDR2: SGHRS and YFSETQ.

Note on this clone: Sequencing ends 3 residues short of the CDR3 end; the germline J gene provides the rest. The chain employs TRBV10-3 and TRBJ2-1; D perhaps matches TRBD2 (6 bases). This CDR3 is 14 amino acids long. CDR1 is ENHRY and CDR2 is SYGVKD in the germline V gene. The V gene lost 5 bases and the J gene lost 4 bases, with 12 bases spanning the gap. Partial CDR3 DNA: TGTGCCATCAGTACCGGGACTTTATACAATGAG. Translation gives CAISTGTLYNE. The whole CDR3 sequence reads CAISTGTLYNEQFF.

Comment on this clone: The read is 3 residues too short to cover the CDR3 end, so that end is filled in from the germline J gene. The chain couples TRBV4-2 to TRBJ2-5; the match to TRBD2 covers 11 bases. V lost 0 bases to trimming and J lost 5 bases; unmatched junction nucleotides: 5. The CDR3 has 16 residues. Germline V lookup: CDR1 LGHNA, CDR2 YNFKEQ. CDR3 protein: CASSQDITSGGETQYF. The CDR3 DNA, read in part, is TGTGCCAGCAGCCAAGATATCACTAGCGGGGGCGAGACC.